This T cell receptor (beta chain) emerged from a study of blood T cell repertoires in COVID-19. Study-wide context: The origin of the acute and convalescent COVID-19 samples was the United States, Italy and Spain. The cDNA or gDNA used as material had been derived from T cells, B-cell-depleted T cells, or PBMCs.

Worth noting for this clone: A junction boundary mismatches the germline segment, possibly from a read error.

In the authors' workflow: For nucleated cells, counts were estimated from reference gene primer amplification. Method: immunoSEQ multiplex PCR; TCRdb's copy keeps in-frame clones and lacks some. The DNA was the basis for D and trimming; V, J and clone size are from that table. This table holds nearly 200,000 clones, around nine tenths found once. Germline V lookup: CDR1 LGHDT, CDR2 YNNKEL (reference sequence). CDR3 length equals 14 residues. This TCR derives from a woman in her thirties or forties who had recovered from COVID-19. Source material: peripheral blood. This sequence joins TRBV3-1 (or the pseudogene TRBV3-2) and TRBJ2-5; 8 bases line up with TRBD2. CDR3 nucleotide sequence: TGTGCCAGCAGCCAAGCGAGCGGGAGTGCCCCTCATCACTTC. It is translated as CASSQASGSAPHHF.